This TCR beta chain is drawn from a study of OX40 agonist ivuxolimab in advanced cancers. For the study at large: Every 2 weeks, patients got intravenous ivuxolimab at one of six dose levels (0.01-10 mg/kg). Partial responses occurred in three patients (one hepatocellular carcinoma, two cutaneous melanoma).

Points from the study as a whole: Clonal expansion from baseline to week 6 occurred in both CD4+ and CD8+ T cells.

TCRdb's copy holds only in-frame clones and misses some; the assay was immunoSEQ multiplex PCR. The table includes tens of thousands of clones, roughly nine tenths detected once. As for this clone: What it binds is not known.

CDR1 and CDR2 from the germline V gene are SGHTA and FQGTGA. Deletions cut 2 bases from V and 4 bases from J, with 15 bases between. This CDR3 comprises 16 residues. The rearrangement links TRBV7-3 to TRBJ2-1, with D possibly being TRBD2 (7 bases). Sequencing used CD4+ or CD8+ T cells sorted from blood, obtained in a trial of the OX40 agonist ivuxolimab. The clonotype originates from an adult with an advanced solid tumor such as melanoma, head and neck, liver or kidney cancer. CDR3 region: CASSLDGGGSYNEQFF. For the CDR3, the DNA is TGTGCCAGCAGCTTAGATGGCGGGGGCTCGTACAATGAGCAGTTCTTC.